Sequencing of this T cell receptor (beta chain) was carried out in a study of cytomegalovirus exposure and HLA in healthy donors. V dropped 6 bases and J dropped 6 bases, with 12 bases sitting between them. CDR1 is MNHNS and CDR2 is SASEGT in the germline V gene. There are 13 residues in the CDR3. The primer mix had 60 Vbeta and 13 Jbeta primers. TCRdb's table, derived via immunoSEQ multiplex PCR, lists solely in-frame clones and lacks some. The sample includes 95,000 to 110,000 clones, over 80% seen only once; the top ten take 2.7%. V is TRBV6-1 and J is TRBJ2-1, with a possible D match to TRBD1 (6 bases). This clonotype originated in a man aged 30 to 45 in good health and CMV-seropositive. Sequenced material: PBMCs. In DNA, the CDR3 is TGTGCCAGCAGAGTAGCAGGGGTCAATGAGCAGTTCTTC. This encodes CASRVAGVNEQFF.